This TCR beta chain stems from a study of cytotoxic CD8 clonotypes in ibrutinib-treated CLL. This clone was seen only once. TCRdb's copy holds only in-frame clones and misses some; the assay was immunoSEQ multiplex PCR. The sample yields roughly 220,000 clones, roughly 77% seen once. CDR1 and CDR2 (germline): GTSNPN, SVGIG (reference sequence). The CDR3 is 14 amino acids. V gave up 4 bases and J gave up 0 bases, with 12 bases separating them. The V gene is TRBV30, the J gene TRBJ2-5, with D perhaps TRBD2 (6 bases). The receptor comes from a human donor with chronic lymphocytic leukemia. The source material was PBMCs, sampled after 12 months of ibrutinib treatment. For the CDR3, the DNA is TGTGCCTGGACTTGGGGGACTTACCAAGAGACCCAGTACTTC. It specifies CAWTWGTYQETQYF.